One and the same sample provided the 2 T cell receptor beta chains below, sequenced in a study of T cells in Graves' hyperthyroidism and ophthalmopathy. TCR beta CDR3 region amplification was performed from RNA transcripts. The TCR CDR3 was amplified in a first-round RT-PCR using the HTBI primer set. TCRdb called the multiplex PCR reads again in MiXCR, with one record for every CDR3 protein. The data contain around 180,000 distinct CDR3 sequences, around 15% of them singletons. The sequenced sample was blood. Receptor source: a woman in her 50s with Graves' hyperthyroidism.

This clonotype came up many times. This sequence joins TRBV7-9 and TRBJ2-1; 9 bases are a match to TRBD2. Germline trimming cut 6 bases from V and 6 bases from J; bases unmatched to any gene: 9. Germline CDR1 SEHNR, CDR2 FQNEAQ (reference sequence). The CDR3 loop spans 15 amino acids. In nucleotides, the CDR3 is TGTGCCAGCAGTAATCTAGCGGGGCTTACCAATGAGCAGTTCTTC. As protein: CASSNLAGLTNEQFF.

This clonotype occurred many times. This chain joins TRBV27 and TRBJ1-2, with a tentative D call TRBD1 (5 bases). CDR3 length: 12 amino acids. V lost 2 bases to trimming and J lost 7 bases, with 8 bases between them. The germline V gene encodes CDR1 MNHEY and CDR2 SMNVEV (reference sequence). CDR3 nucleotide sequence: TGTGCCAGCAGTTTAAGGGGCAGTGGCTACACCTTC. Protein sequence: CASSLRGSGYTF.